The 20 T cell receptor beta chains below all came from one sample that was sequenced in a study of blood T cell repertoires in COVID-19. Data came from immunoSEQ multiplex PCR; TCRdb stores just in-frame clones and leaves some out. The table includes about 200,000 clones, approximately 78% detected once. The sequencing sample was made of peripheral blood. These receptors were taken from an elderly woman with COVID-19, enrolled during active disease.

This chain connects TRBV3-1 (or the pseudogene TRBV3-2) to TRBJ1-1; no definite D call. The CDR3 extends over 11 amino acids. V lost 8 bases and J lost 4, with 8 bases in between. The V gene's germline CDR1 is LGHDT and CDR2 YNNKEL (reference sequence). The CDR3 DNA is TGTGCCAGCGTGGGAGGCACTGAAGCTTTCTTT. Translation: CASVGGTEAFF.

As DNA, the CDR3 is TGTGCCAGCAGTGAAAACCAACTAGCGGCCTCCTACGAGCAGTACTTC. Translating gives CASSENQLAASYEQYF. The chain has TRBV2 and TRBJ2-7, with 8 bases fitting TRBD2. The CDR3 is 16 residues long. V gave up 2 bases and J gave up 0 bases; unmatched junction bases: 6. From germline, CDR1 is SNHLY and CDR2 FYNNEI.

The genes are TRBV28 and TRBJ1-5; D unclear. The CDR3 runs 14 residues. Germline CDR1 and CDR2: MDHEN and SYDVKM. Trimming removed 1 base from V and 0 bases from J, with 4 bases in between. In nucleotides, the CDR3 is TGTGCCAGCAGTTTATTCAGTAGCAATCAGCCCCAGCATTTT. Translation: CASSLFSSNQPQHF.

The gene calls are TRBV6-6 and TRBJ2-1; 8 bases align to TRBD2. This CDR3 comprises 16 residues. The ends lost 7 bases at V and 7 bases at J; junction bases unmatched: 15. Germline lookup yields CDR1 MNHNY and CDR2 SVGAGI (reference sequence). Here the CDR3 reads CASIDRSGGSGNEQFF. In DNA, the CDR3 is TGTGCCAGCATAGACAGGAGCGGGGGCTCCGGGAATGAGCAGTTCTTC.

The chain combines TRBV11-2 with TRBJ1-3; maybe TRBD1 (5 bases). The CDR3 runs to 17 residues. V lost 5 bases, J lost 2 bases, and 19 bases lay in between. Looked up from germline, CDR1 is SGHAT and CDR2 is FQNNGV. As DNA, the CDR3 is TGTGCCAGCAGCCTATCTCTCACCGGGGGGGCTGGAAACACCATATATTTT. It codes for CASSLSLTGGAGNTIYF.

This clone was observed once. The rearrangement uses TRBV9 and TRBJ1-1; D possibly corresponds to TRBD1 (6 bases). This CDR3 contains 13 residues. Germline CDR1 and CDR2: SGDLS and YYNGEE. Trimming took off 2 bases at V and 4 bases at J, with 9 bases between the two ends. This CDR3 reads CASSVQGGTEAFF. The CDR3 DNA is TGTGCCAGCAGCGTCCAAGGGGGCACTGAAGCTTTCTTT.

The chain uses TRBV11-2 and TRBJ2-7, with TRBD1 as a possible D gene (5 bases). The CDR3 sequence is 15 residues long. CDR1 is SGHAT, CDR2 FQNNGV, per germline. V lost 0 bases and J lost 1, with 10 bases in between. The CDR3 sequence is CASSLEAGLSYEQYF. DNA of the CDR3: TGTGCCAGCAGCTTAGAGGCAGGGCTATCCTACGAGCAGTACTTC.

This clone was observed a few times. The V call is TRBV24-1, the J call TRBJ2-7; TRBD1 agrees at 9 bases. V lost 12 bases and J lost 3; bases outside the gene matches: 8. This CDR3 has 13 residues. Germline values: CDR1 KGHDR, CDR2 SFDVKD. For the CDR3, the DNA is TGTGCCGGAGCCACAGGGGGCAACTACGAGCAGTACTTC. It yields the protein CAGATGGNYEQYF.

This clone was found many times. The V and J genes are TRBV9 and TRBJ1-6; D is uncertain. Germline V gene lookup returns CDR1 SGDLS and CDR2 YYNGEE. This CDR3 spans 15 amino acids. V gave up 2 bases and J gave up 4 bases, with 10 bases separating them. The CDR3 is CASSVVPTYNSPLHF. CDR3 DNA sequence: TGTGCCAGCAGCGTTGTCCCGACTTATAATTCACCCCTCCACTTT.

The CDR3 here is CASSRQSANYGYTF. The CDR3 DNA sequence: TGTGCCAGCAGCAGACAATCAGCTAACTATGGCTACACCTTC. The chain combines TRBV6-5 with TRBJ1-2; D is uncertain. V lost 6 bases to trimming and J lost 0 bases, with 11 bases between them. The CDR3 contains 14 residues. Germline values: CDR1 MNHEY, CDR2 SVGAGI.

The chain joins TRBV6-1 to TRBJ1-2; the match to TRBD1 covers 7 bases. J gave up 7 bases and V 3 bases, and 5 bases lay outside the gene matches. Germline V gives CDR1 MNHNS, CDR2 SASEGT. The CDR3 contains 13 residues. CDR3 bases: TGTGCCAGCAGTGAGACAGGGTATGGTGGCTACACCTTC. Residues: CASSETGYGGYTF.

The chain couples TRBV6-2 or TRBV6-3 to TRBJ2-3; 11 nucleotides agree with TRBD2. J gave up 3 bases and V 2 bases, and 4 bases lay outside the gene matches. Germline V gene lookup returns CDR1 MNHEY and CDR2 SVGEGT. The CDR3 loop spans 16 amino acids. CDR3 loop: CASSYLSGGATDTQYF. The DNA for the CDR3 is TGTGCCAGCAGTTACCTTAGCGGGGGGGCGACAGATACGCAGTATTTT.

Here the CDR3 reads CAWAGGQNQPQHF. The CDR3 nucleotides are TGTGCCTGGGCCGGGGGACAGAATCAGCCCCAGCATTTT. The genes are TRBV30 and TRBJ1-5, with 7 bases fitting TRBD1. Per germline, CDR1 GTSNPN and CDR2 SVGIG (reference sequence). The CDR3 runs 13 residues. Trimming took 5 bases from V and 4 from J; bases not matched to a gene: 5.

The chain has TRBV3-1 (or the pseudogene TRBV3-2) and TRBJ1-4; D possibly corresponds to TRBD1 (6 bases). The CDR3 sequence is 14 residues long. V shed 5 bases and J shed 11 bases, with 18 bases lying between them. Per germline, CDR1 LGHDT and CDR2 YNNKEL (reference sequence). This chain's CDR3 is CASSSRGGEEKLFF. DNA of the CDR3: TGTGCCAGCAGCTCCCGAGGGGGTGAGGAGAAACTGTTTTTT.

This clone has more than one count but fewer than ten. The chain recombines TRBV18 with TRBJ2-2; 8 nucleotides line up with TRBD2. This CDR3 comprises 15 residues. Germline CDR1 and CDR2: KGHSH and LQKENI. J was trimmed by 4 bases and V by 5 bases; bases with no gene match: 6. This chain's CDR3 is CASSTSAGGTGELFF. The CDR3, as DNA: TGTGCCAGCTCAACGTCGGCGGGGGGCACCGGGGAGCTGTTTTTT. Full variable domain (outside the CDR3, taken from reference TRBV18 and TRBJ2-2): NAGVMQNPRHLVRRRGQEARLRCSPMKGHSHVYWYRQLPEEGLKFMVYLQKENIIDESGMPKERFSAEFPKEGPSILRIQQVVRGDSAAYFCASSTSAGGTGELFFGEGSRLTVL.

The chain recombines TRBV4-1 with TRBJ1-1; 9 nucleotides agree with TRBD1. The CDR3 sequence is 15 residues long. V shed 0 bases and J 10 bases; nucleotides not matched to a gene: 9. CDR1 is MGHRA and CDR2 is YSYEKL in the germline V gene. CDR3 bases: TGCGCCAGCAGCCAAGATGGGTACAGGGGGCGTCTAGCTTTCTTT. Its translation is CASSQDGYRGRLAFF.

The rearrangement uses TRBV2 and TRBJ1-2, with D unresolved. Germline V gives CDR1 SNHLY, CDR2 FYNNEI. V dropped 5 bases and J dropped 14 bases, with 21 bases sitting between them. CDR3 length: 13 amino acids. This CDR3 is CASSPGRTRLETF. The CDR3 nucleotides are TGTGCCAGCAGTCCCGGACGAACGCGACTAGAAACCTTC.

The CDR3 region has the DNA TGTGCCAGCTCATCAAGACCTGACAGGGCTGAAGCTTTCTTT. Translation: CASSSRPDRAEAFF. The chain couples TRBV18 to TRBJ1-1; 7 nucleotides line up with TRBD1. This CDR3 has 14 amino acids. V lost 5 bases and J lost 6; bases outside the gene matches: 9. Germline lookup yields CDR1 KGHSH and CDR2 LQKENI.

This clone was picked up one time. CDR3 in DNA: TGTGCCAGCAGGAGGGTAGGAACTGAAGCTTTCTTT. As protein: CASRRVGTEAFF. V usage is TRBV3-1 (or the pseudogene TRBV3-2) and J usage is TRBJ1-1; D gene unclear. This CDR3 contains 12 residues. V lost 6 bases and J lost 5, with 10 bases in between. Germline assignment: CDR1 LGHDT and CDR2 YNNKEL (reference sequence).

In this sample, this clone turned up a few times. This sequence joins TRBV29-1 and TRBJ1-4; maybe TRBD1 (5 bases). The CDR3 runs to 13 residues. CDR1 and CDR2 (germline): SQVTM, ANQGSEA. Deletions cut 6 bases from V and 6 bases from J, with 14 bases between. The chain's CDR3 is CSVRAGRDEKLFF. In DNA, the CDR3 is TGCAGCGTCCGCGCAGGGAGGGATGAAAAACTGTTTTTT.